A single sample gave rise to the 10 T cell receptor beta chains below, sequenced in a study of T cell changes during pregnancy in multiple sclerosis (dated 2019 in TCRdb). Preparation of the library involved the immunoSEQ multiplex PCR assay. TCRdb took this table from immuneACCESS and kept in-frame rearrangements with V and J called. Such tables lack part of the clones; where checked against another copy, unresolved V genes explain under half of the gap, and the rest is unexplained. This sample has fewer than 65,000 clones in its table, and over 80% of those were observed once. About 0.76% of the sample goes to the ten largest clones. The sample was CD4+ T cells from peripheral blood mononuclear cells, taken in the first trimester of pregnancy. These receptors all come from a female donor with multiple sclerosis, enrolled in a pregnancy study.

V and J are TRBV7-2 and TRBJ2-3, with a possible D match to TRBD1 (5 bases). This CDR3 has 14 amino acids. Per germline, CDR1 SGHTA and CDR2 FQGNSA. Trimming stripped 3 bases from V and 1 base from J, with 8 bases between. This CDR3 reads CASSLGRGTDTQYF. For the CDR3, the DNA is TGTGCCAGCAGCTTGGGCAGGGGCACAGATACGCAGTATTTT.

The chain links TRBV9 to TRBJ2-5; 8 nucleotides agree with TRBD2. The CDR3 is made up of 15 amino acids. Per germline, CDR1 SGDLS and CDR2 YYNGEE. J gave up 2 bases and V 3 bases, and 6 bases lay outside the gene matches. CDR3 sequence: CASSEGTRGQETQYF. The CDR3 coding sequence is TGTGCCAGCAGCGAGGGGACTAGGGGACAAGAGACCCAGTACTTC.

The chain couples TRBV7-8 to TRBJ2-2; D is unclear. CDR1 and CDR2 (germline): SGHVS, FQNEAQ. CDR3 size: 15 residues. V lost 5 bases to trimming and J lost 1 base, with 11 bases between them. The CDR3 region has the DNA TGTGCCAGCAGCCTTCCCCCAGGGAACACCGGGGAGCTGTTTTTT. As protein: CASSLPPGNTGELFF.

The genes are TRBV29-1 and TRBJ1-2; TRBD1 aligns across 7 bases. Losses at the gene ends were 6 bases for V and 6 bases for J; bases not matched to a gene: 7. The CDR3 totals 12 residues. CDR1 is SQVTM, CDR2 ANQGSEA, per germline. In DNA form, the CDR3 reads TGCAGCGTCACTACAGGGGATCATGGCTACACCTTC. Its protein product is CSVTTGDHGYTF.

The chain links TRBV30 to TRBJ2-2; tentatively, D is TRBD2 (7 bases). The germline V and J ends were trimmed by 2 bases and 6 bases, with 10 bases remaining between them. The germline gives CDR1 GTSNPN, CDR2 SVGIG (reference sequence). CDR3 length: 13 amino acids. The CDR3 region is CAWSPGGPGELFF. In DNA form, the CDR3 reads TGTGCCTGGAGTCCGGGGGGCCCCGGGGAGCTGTTTTTT. Variable domain in full (rest from reference TRBV30 and TRBJ2-2): SQTIHQWPATLVQPVGSPLSLECTVEGTSNPNLYWYRQAAGRGLQLLFYSVGIGQISSEVPQNLSASRPQDRQFILSSKKLLLSDSGFYLCAWSPGGPGELFFGEGSRLTVL.

This rearrangement joins TRBV11-2 to TRBJ1-1; D gene uncertain. CDR3 length: 12 residues. CDR1 and CDR2 from the germline V gene are SGHAT and FQNNGV. The V and J ends lost 1 base and 7 bases respectively, with 7 bases between them. CDR3 nucleotides: TGTGCCAGCAGCTTAGTGGGCCTTGAAGCTTTCTTT. Residues: CASSLVGLEAFF.

J is TRBJ1-1 and V is TRBV7-2, with D possibly being TRBD1 (6 bases). The CDR3 is made up of 13 amino acids. The germline CDR1 and CDR2 sequences are SGHTA and FQGNSA. Trimming removed 3 bases at V and 4 bases at J, with 9 bases between. The CDR3 coding sequence is TGTGCCAGCAGCTTGGACAGCGGCACTGAAGCTTTCTTT. It yields the protein CASSLDSGTEAFF.

This chain links TRBV16 with TRBJ1-6; a possible D gene is TRBD1 (6 bases). The CDR3 is made up of 16 amino acids. V shed 4 bases and J shed 1 base, with 11 bases lying between them. CDR1 and CDR2 from the germline V gene are KGHSY and FQNENV. The CDR3 region has the DNA TGTGCCAGCAGCCCCCCGGACAGATCCTATAATTCACCCCTCCACTTT. Amino acid sequence: CASSPPDRSYNSPLHF. The full variable domain, its missing parts supplied by reference TRBV16 and TRBJ1-6, is GEEVAQTPKHLVRGEGQKAKLYCAPIKGHSYVFWYQQVLKNEFKFLISFQNENVFDETGMPKERFSAKCLPNSPCSLEIQATKLEDSAVYFCASSPPDRSYNSPLHFGNGTRLTVT.

The chain combines TRBV27 with TRBJ2-1; D might be TRBD1 (6 bases). CDR1 and CDR2 (germline): MNHEY, SMNVEV (reference sequence). This CDR3 is built from 16 residues. V was shortened by 3 bases and J by 6 bases, with 18 bases between the two germline ends. In nucleotides, the CDR3 is TGTGCCAGCAGTTTCAGACAGGACATCAATCCCAATGAGCAGTTCTTC. Protein product: CASSFRQDINPNEQFF.

This clone was picked up one time. The CDR3 protein is CASSPDTGQGARYGYTF. CDR3 coding DNA: TGCGCCAGCAGCCCCGACACTGGTCAGGGGGCCAGATATGGCTACACCTTC. The V gene is TRBV4-3, the J gene TRBJ1-2; 8 nucleotides line up with TRBD1. The CDR3 is made up of 17 amino acids. The germline gives CDR1 LGHNA, CDR2 YSLEER. The V gene end was trimmed by 4 bases and the J gene end by 5 bases; junction bases not matched to a gene: 15.